These 5 T cell receptor beta chains were sequenced from one sample in a study of blood T cell repertoires in COVID-19. The data were produced by immunoSEQ multiplex PCR, yet TCRdb's version contains in-frame clones alone and is incomplete. This table holds 150,000 to 200,000 clones, 80% to 90% found once. Sequencing was performed on peripheral blood. The receptor set was obtained from a woman between 35 and 50 years old with COVID-19, enrolled during active disease.

The genes are TRBV27 and TRBJ1-1, with D maybe TRBD1 (6 bases). Trimming took off 5 bases at V and 1 base at J, with 8 bases between the two ends. CDR3 length equals 13 residues. Per the germline V gene, CDR1 is MNHEY and CDR2 is SMNVEV (reference sequence). The CDR3 nucleotides are TGTGCCAGCAGTAGGACAGAGAACACTGAAGCTTTCTTT. Encoded protein: CASSRTENTEAFF.

The rearrangement uses TRBV20-1 and TRBJ2-3; D is unresolved. Deletions cut 7 bases from V and 8 bases from J, with 13 bases between. The CDR3 is made up of 11 amino acids. Germline loops: CDR1 DFQATT, CDR2 SNEGSKA (reference sequence). In nucleotides, the CDR3 is TGCAGTGTGAAAGTTCGGTCTACGCAGTATTTT. Amino acid sequence: CSVKVRSTQYF.

A single count supports this clone. The CDR3 loop is CASSRTSGRAVNTQYF. Written as DNA, the CDR3 is TGCGCCAGCAGCCGAACTAGCGGGAGGGCCGTAAATACGCAGTATTTT. The chain employs TRBV5-1 and TRBJ2-3, with 13 bases fitting TRBD2. The CDR3 extends over 16 amino acids. Germline CDR1 reads SGHRS; CDR2 reads YFSETQ. Germline trimming cut 4 bases from V and 7 bases from J; bases unmatched to any gene: 9. Filled out from reference TRBV5-1 and TRBJ2-3, the complete variable domain reads KAGVTQTPRYLIKTRGQQVTLSCSPISGHRSVSWYQQTPGQGLQFLFEYFSETQRNKGNFPGRFSGRQFSNSRSEMNVSTLELGDSALYLCASSRTSGRAVNTQYFGPGTRLTVL.

This chain uses TRBV2 with TRBJ2-3; 12 positions match TRBD2. The V gene end was trimmed by 6 bases and the J gene end by 1 base; junction bases not matched to a gene: 8. The CDR3 consists of 17 residues. The V gene's germline CDR1 is SNHLY and CDR2 FYNNEI. The CDR3 here is CASRRLAGAGGTDTQYF. The CDR3 DNA sequence: TGTGCCAGCAGAAGACTAGCGGGGGCCGGCGGCACAGATACGCAGTATTTT. Variable domain in full (rest from reference TRBV2 and TRBJ2-3): EPEVTQTPSHQVTQMGQEVILRCVPISNHLYFYWYRQILGQKVEFLVSFYNNEISEKSEIFDDQFSVERPDGSNFTLKIRSTKLEDSAMYFCASRRLAGAGGTDTQYFGPGTRLTVL.

The rearrangement uses TRBV10-1 and TRBJ1-1; a possible D gene is TRBD1 (5 bases). The germline CDR1 and CDR2 sequences are WNHNN and SYGVQD (reference sequence). The ends were cut back, 5 bases at V and 6 bases at J, with 19 bases in the middle. The CDR3 sequence is 15 residues long. The CDR3, as DNA: TGCGCCAGCAGTCTAAAGGGGCCTGGGGAGGCTGAAGCTTTCTTT. Translating it yields CASSLKGPGEAEAFF.